Below, one T cell receptor beta chain is given with its context. Per the germline V gene, CDR1 is MNHEY and CDR2 is SVGAGI. Trimming removed 4 bases at V and 0 bases at J, with 6 bases between. This CDR3 comprises 13 residues. The data originate from a study of blood T cell repertoires in COVID-19. Clones were sequenced by immunoSEQ multiplex PCR, and TCRdb holds only the in-frame ones, with some missing. This sample yields around 290,000 clones, of which around 88% are seen a single time; about 4.6% belongs to the top ten. The rearrangement joins TRBV6-5 to TRBJ1-1, with D unresolved. This clonotype was sampled from a man aged 40-49 years with acute or convalescent COVID-19. What was sequenced was peripheral blood. This CDR3 reads CASSWYMNTEAFF. The CDR3 nucleotides are TGTGCCAGCAGTTGGTACATGAACACTGAAGCTTTCTTT.